A single sample gave rise to the 29 T cell receptor beta chains below, sequenced in a study of control samples from healthy donors and cancer patients. Assay: immunoSEQ multiplex PCR; the TCRdb copy retains only in-frame clones and omits some. This table holds 80,000 to 100,000 clones, 88% found once. The sequenced sample was blood. Source of these receptors: a man aged 25 to 45 in good health.

The genes are TRBV4-1 and TRBJ2-1, with 7 bases matching TRBD1. This CDR3 spans 15 amino acids. Germline trimming cut 1 base from V and 1 base from J; bases unmatched to any gene: 1. CDR1 is MGHRA, CDR2 YSYEKL, per germline. This CDR3 is CASSQGDSSYNEQFF. The CDR3, as DNA: TGCGCCAGCAGCCAAGGGGACAGTTCCTACAATGAGCAGTTCTTC.

On this clone: In the same sample, other DNA sequences code for this CDR3. This chain uses TRBV20-1 with TRBJ1-5; tentatively, D is TRBD1 (6 bases). Trimming cost V 3 bases and J 0 bases, with 9 bases left between them. CDR1 DFQATT and CDR2 SNEGSKA come from the germline V gene (reference sequence). The CDR3 is made up of 14 amino acids. The CDR3 region is CSASRQASNQPQHF. The CDR3 region has the DNA TGCAGTGCTAGTCGACAGGCTAGCAATCAGCCCCAGCATTTT.

This clone is a singleton in its sample. The chain couples TRBV25-1 to TRBJ1-3; D gene ambiguous. This CDR3 has 11 residues. The germline V and J ends were trimmed by 6 bases and 4 bases, with 4 bases remaining between them. Germline V lookup: CDR1 MGHDK, CDR2 SYGVNS. The CDR3 DNA reads as TGTGCCAGCAGAGGGGGAAACACCATATATTTT. Translated, it gives CASRGGNTIYF.

The V and J genes are TRBV12-3 or TRBV12-4 and TRBJ1-1, with TRBD1 as a possible D gene (5 bases). The CDR3 is 13 residues long. V lost 3 bases and J lost 1, with 6 bases in between. For the CDR3, the DNA is TGTGCCAGCAGTTTTGGGGGGAACACTGAAGCTTTCTTT. Translating it yields CASSFGGNTEAFF.

The chain joins TRBV30 to TRBJ2-7; D could derive from TRBD1 or TRBD2 (5 bases each). There are 14 residues in the CDR3. Germline lookup yields CDR1 GTSNPN and CDR2 SVGIG (reference sequence). The V end was cut by 3 bases, the J end by 3 bases, with 15 bases between. DNA of the CDR3: TGTGCCTGGAGAAGCCCGGGGCAGGGCTACGAGCAGTACTTC. It codes for CAWRSPGQGYEQYF.

The chain is built from TRBV15 and TRBJ2-2, with TRBD1 identical over 11 bases. The V gene end was trimmed by 0 bases and the J gene end by 8 bases; junction bases not matched to a gene: 14. The CDR3 covers 19 residues. CDR1 and CDR2 from the germline V gene are LNHNV and YYDKDF (reference sequence). In nucleotides, the CDR3 is TGTGCCACCAGCAGAGACAACACCGGGACAGGGGGAAACATAGGGGAGCTGTTTTTT. The encoded protein is CATSRDNTGTGGNIGELFF.

This clone was seen more than once but under ten times. The V and J genes are TRBV6-5 and TRBJ1-5; perhaps TRBD1 as D (5 bases). CDR1 MNHEY and CDR2 SVGAGI come from the germline V gene. Trimming took off 10 bases at V and 2 bases at J, with 9 bases between the two ends. The CDR3 length is 12 residues. The CDR3 sequence is CAIRDGNQPQHF. The DNA for the CDR3 is TGTGCCATCAGGGACGGCAATCAGCCCCAGCATTTT.

The rearrangement joins TRBV6-1 to TRBJ1-2; 7 bases align to TRBD1. The CDR3 totals 15 residues. Per the germline V gene, CDR1 is MNHNS and CDR2 is SASEGT. V was clipped by 3 bases and J by 3 bases; unmatched bases: 7. As DNA, the CDR3 is TGTGCCAGCAGTGATGCCACAGGGGTGGACTATGGCTACACCTTC. This gives the protein CASSDATGVDYGYTF.

The chain joins TRBV19 to TRBJ1-1; 7 bases line up with TRBD1. The CDR3 sequence is 14 residues long. The germline V gene encodes CDR1 LNHDA and CDR2 SQIVND (reference sequence). The trim removed 4 bases at V and 11 bases at J, leaving 13 bases unmatched. The CDR3 is CASSTADRASVAFF. In nucleotides, the CDR3 is TGTGCCAGTAGTACCGCCGACAGGGCCTCCGTGGCTTTCTTT.

This clone appeared a single time. The V and J genes are TRBV9 and TRBJ2-2; D remains ambiguous. CDR3 length: 18 amino acids. Trimming removed 0 bases at V and 0 bases at J, with 15 bases between. CDR1 SGDLS and CDR2 YYNGEE come from the germline V gene. For the CDR3, the DNA is TGTGCCAGCAGCGTAGACCTCACGAGTTTCTCGAACACCGGGGAGCTGTTTTTT. It yields the protein CASSVDLTSFSNTGELFF.

This clone was detected only once. The CDR3 loop is CASSLASAGLSTDTQYF. DNA for the CDR3: TGTGCCAGCAGCTTGGCCTCAGCGGGCCTCAGCACAGATACGCAGTATTTT. The V call is TRBV5-5, the J call TRBJ2-3; weak D call: TRBD2 (6 bases). CDR1 and CDR2 from the germline V gene are SGHKS and YYEKEE (reference sequence). Trimming removed 0 bases from V and 0 bases from J, with 14 bases in between. The CDR3 runs to 17 residues. The entire variable domain, with the rest obtained from reference TRBV5-5 and TRBJ2-3, is as follows: DAGVTQSPTHLIKTRGQQVTLRCSPISGHKSVSWYQQVLGQGPQFIFQYYEKEERGRGNFPDRFSARQFPNYSSELNVNALLLGDSALYLCASSLASAGLSTDTQYFGPGTRLTVL.

The V and J genes are TRBV6-2 or TRBV6-3 and TRBJ1-5; 7 bases align to TRBD1. From germline, CDR1 is MNHEY and CDR2 SVGEGT. J lost 6 bases, V lost 2 bases, and 7 bases had no gene match. The length of the CDR3 is 15 residues. The CDR3 sequence is CASSYTTGFGQPQHF. As DNA, the CDR3 is TGTGCCAGCAGTTACACGACAGGGTTCGGTCAGCCCCAGCATTTT.

The gene calls are TRBV18 and TRBJ2-5; no definite D call. The germline CDR1 and CDR2 sequences are KGHSH and LQKENI. CDR3 length: 12 amino acids. Trimming stripped 1 base from V and 4 bases from J, with 4 bases between. The CDR3 protein is CASSPQGETQYF. Written as DNA, the CDR3 is TGTGCCAGCTCACCACAGGGAGAGACCCAGTACTTC.

The genes are TRBV5-4 and TRBJ1-1; D remains unclear. Germline V gene data show CDR1 as SGHNT and CDR2 as YYREEE (reference sequence). The CDR3 covers 15 residues. With 0 bases removed from V and 0 bases from J, the gap between germline ends came to 9 bases. In DNA, the CDR3 is TGTGCCAGCAGCTTGGGAGGCCTTCTGAACACTGAAGCTTTCTTT. As protein: CASSLGGLLNTEAFF.

This clone was recorded only once. The V gene is TRBV28, the J gene TRBJ2-7; no reliable D call. The V end was cut by 2 bases, the J end by 6 bases, with 8 bases between. The germline CDR1 and CDR2 sequences are MDHEN and SYDVKM. The CDR3 spans 12 residues. CDR3 protein: CASSLPKGEQYF. CDR3 coding DNA: TGTGCCAGCAGTTTACCTAAGGGCGAGCAGTACTTC.

V and J are TRBV27 and TRBJ1-1; perhaps TRBD1 as D (5 bases). Germline lookup yields CDR1 MNHEY and CDR2 SMNVEV (reference sequence). This CDR3 comprises 15 residues. The V end was cut by 2 bases, the J end by 4 bases, with 14 bases between. In nucleotides, the CDR3 is TGTGCCAGCAGTTTAACCTTTCTGGGGGGCACTGAAGCTTTCTTT. Protein sequence: CASSLTFLGGTEAFF.

In DNA form, the CDR3 reads TGTGCCAGCAGTGAGCCGGCAGCTAACCAAGCTTTCTTT. The encoded protein is CASSEPAANQAFF. V gene TRBV6-1 combines with J gene TRBJ1-1; no firm D call. Trimming stripped 3 bases from V and 9 bases from J, with 14 bases between. Germline assignment: CDR1 MNHNS and CDR2 SASEGT. The CDR3 length is 13 residues.

This clone appeared a single time. The V gene is TRBV29-1, the J gene TRBJ1-5; perhaps TRBD1 as D (5 bases). The germline V gene has CDR1 SQVTM and CDR2 ANQGSEA. This CDR3 region has 14 residues. Trimming stripped 7 bases from V and 7 bases from J, with 20 bases between. The CDR3 DNA sequence: TGCAGCGCTTCTAACGGGGGGGAATCCCAGCCCCAGCATTTT. It encodes CSASNGGESQPQHF.

The chain is built from TRBV3-1 (or the pseudogene TRBV3-2) and TRBJ2-7; 8 nucleotides agree with TRBD2. Germline loops: CDR1 LGHDT, CDR2 YNNKEL (reference sequence). This CDR3 has 17 residues. With V trimmed by 1 base and J by 3 bases, 11 bases remained unmatched. CDR3 in amino acids: CASSQVPPPSGSYEQYF. The CDR3 DNA sequence: TGTGCCAGCAGCCAAGTTCCCCCCCCCAGCGGGAGCTACGAGCAGTACTTC.

V gene TRBV20-1 combines with J gene TRBJ1-5, with D tentatively TRBD1 (5 bases). Per the germline V gene, CDR1 is DFQATT and CDR2 is SNEGSKA (reference sequence). V was trimmed by 3 bases and J by 1 base, leaving 7 bases between them. CDR3 length: 13 residues. CDR3 coding DNA: TGCAGTGCTAGTGGGGGAAGCAATCAGCCCCAGCATTTT. The encoded protein is CSASGGSNQPQHF.

The chain employs TRBV9 and TRBJ2-1; 8 nucleotides align to TRBD2. This CDR3 comprises 16 residues. Germline assignment: CDR1 SGDLS and CDR2 YYNGEE. After removal of 3 bases from V and 6 bases from J, the junction contained 11 bases not matched to a gene. DNA of the CDR3: TGTGCCAGCAGCGCGGGAAGCGGGAGCCTGATCAATGAGCAGTTCTTC. Encoded protein: CASSAGSGSLINEQFF.

The rearrangement links TRBV7-3 to TRBJ1-1; possible D gene TRBD1, 5 bases. Trimming took 2 bases from V and 0 from J, leaving 13 bases between them. The CDR3 runs to 16 residues. CDR1 is SGHTA and CDR2 is FQGTGA in the germline V gene. Here the CDR3 DNA reads TGTGCCAGCAGCTTACAGGGAGGGCAGATGAACACTGAAGCTTTCTTT. Residues: CASSLQGGQMNTEAFF.

The chain couples TRBV7-2 to TRBJ2-7; D tentatively reads TRBD1 or TRBD2 (5 bases each). Germline loops: CDR1 SGHTA, CDR2 FQGNSA. V lost 1 base, J lost 3 bases, and 10 bases lay in between. The CDR3 is 14 residues long. This CDR3 reads CASSLGGTIYEQYF. The CDR3 region has the DNA TGTGCCAGCAGCTTAGGAGGGACCATCTACGAGCAGTACTTC. Based on the CDR3 plus reference TRBV7-2 and TRBJ2-7, the full variable domain is GAGVSQSPSNKVTEKGKDVELRCDPISGHTALYWYRQSLGQGLEFLIYFQGNSAPDKSGLPSDRFSAERTGGSVSTLTIQRTQQEDSAVYLCASSLGGTIYEQYFGPGTRLTVT.

The CDR3 DNA follows: TGTGCCAGCACTCGGGACAGGGGGCTTGAAAAACTGTTTTTT. This encodes CASTRDRGLEKLFF. V gene TRBV2 combines with J gene TRBJ1-4, with 12 bases fitting TRBD1. CDR1 and CDR2 (germline): SNHLY, FYNNEI. The CDR3 totals 14 residues. Germline trimming cut 7 bases from V and 7 bases from J; bases unmatched to any gene: 4.

This clone was detected once. The CDR3 loop is CASSLSGTGGDQFF. CDR3 bases: TGTGCCAGCAGCCTATCCGGGACAGGGGGGGACCAGTTCTTC. This chain links TRBV7-9 with TRBJ2-1; 11 bases align to TRBD1. The germline V gene encodes CDR1 SEHNR and CDR2 FQNEAQ (reference sequence). The trim removed 5 bases at V and 13 bases at J, leaving 10 bases unmatched. This CDR3 contains 14 residues.

V is TRBV28 and J is TRBJ1-3; possible D gene TRBD1, 6 bases. V was trimmed by 4 bases and J by 0 bases, leaving 10 bases between them. The CDR3 runs to 15 residues. CDR1 and CDR2 (germline): MDHEN, SYDVKM. This CDR3 reads CASSWTANSGNTIYF. For the CDR3, the DNA is TGTGCCAGCAGTTGGACAGCAAACTCTGGAAACACCATATATTTT.

The gene calls are TRBV13 and TRBJ1-2, with 10 bases that match TRBD1. The CDR3 runs 14 residues. Per the germline V gene, CDR1 is PRHDT and CDR2 is FYEKMQ (reference sequence). Germline trimming cut 6 bases from V and 11 bases from J; bases unmatched to any gene: 12. The chain's CDR3 is CASSSTGTGVLYTF. The CDR3 bases are TGTGCCAGCAGTTCTACCGGGACAGGGGTTCTGTACACCTTC.

The chain uses TRBV4-2 and TRBJ1-3, with unresolved D. CDR3 size: 17 residues. V lost 2 bases and J lost 0, with 14 bases in between. In germline, CDR1 is LGHNA, CDR2 YNFKEQ. The CDR3 spells CASSQPPGPGSGNTIYF. For the CDR3, the DNA is TGTGCCAGCAGCCAACCCCCCGGACCGGGCTCTGGAAACACCATATATTTT.

This chain joins TRBV19 and TRBJ1-4; the match to TRBD1 covers 10 bases. This CDR3 spans 18 amino acids. The V and J ends lost 4 bases and 0 bases, in that order; junction bases with no gene match: 8. Germline V gene lookup returns CDR1 LNHDA and CDR2 SQIVND (reference sequence). CDR3 sequence reads: CASSTRTGGGATNEKLFF. In DNA, the CDR3 is TGTGCCAGTAGTACTCGGACAGGGGGGGGAGCAACTAATGAAAAACTGTTTTTT.